This T cell receptor beta chain was captured by sequencing in a study of cytomegalovirus exposure and HLA in healthy donors. Notes on this clone: Its antigen is as yet unknown.

The CDR3 extends over 17 amino acids. V gave up 0 bases and J gave up 7 bases, with 20 bases separating them. Germline CDR1 is SGDLS and CDR2 is YYNGEE. The PCR employed 60 Vbeta primers together with 13 Jbeta primers. This table comes from immunoSEQ multiplex PCR, and its TCRdb copy is limited to in-frame clones, with some not included. This sample carries roughly 180,000 clones, around four fifths of them seen once, and the ten largest clones take about 1.3%. The study's findings and limits: A later analysis reportedly found fewer N-insertions in an Asian-associated ancestry cluster than the roughly 700-donor mean. HLA alleles were associated with 15,000 to 20,000 TCR beta sequences in a later analysis at 0.05 false discovery rate. In vitro checks showed that a few CMV-associated chains really do target CMV antigens.

This receptor was identified in a man aged 30 to 39 in good health and CMV-seronegative. The rearrangement uses TRBV9 and TRBJ2-1, with D tentatively TRBD2 (5 bases). Input material: PBMCs. The CDR3: CASSVESIGLTRNEQFF. The CDR3 nucleotides read TGTGCCAGCAGCGTAGAGTCGATCGGGCTCACTAGGAATGAGCAGTTCTTC.